This TCR beta chain appears in the sequencing data of a study of blood T cell repertoires in COVID-19. About the research overall: Specimens from acute and convalescent COVID-19 originated in the United States, Italy and Spain. T cells, B-cell-depleted T cells, or PBMCs supplied cDNA or gDNA.

In the authors' methods: Researchers report that nucleated cell counts were estimated from reference gene primer amplification. The method was immunoSEQ multiplex PCR; TCRdb's version includes in-frame clones alone and lacks a portion of them. The V and J calls and the clone size are those of that table, but D and trimming were determined from the DNA. The repertoire holds approximately 12,000 clones, with roughly four fifths as singletons. Deletions cut 3 bases from V and 7 bases from J, with 16 bases between. CDR3 size: 15 residues. Germline CDR1 and CDR2: MDHEN and SYDVKM. The sequence was collected from a human donor in a cohort sampled during active COVID-19. The chain links TRBV28 to TRBJ2-1; possible D gene TRBD1, 7 bases. Input material: peripheral blood. The CDR3 nucleotides read TGTGCCAGCAGTTTTTCGGAGGGGGCGGGAAATGAGCAGTTCTTC. This gives the protein CASSFSEGAGNEQFF.